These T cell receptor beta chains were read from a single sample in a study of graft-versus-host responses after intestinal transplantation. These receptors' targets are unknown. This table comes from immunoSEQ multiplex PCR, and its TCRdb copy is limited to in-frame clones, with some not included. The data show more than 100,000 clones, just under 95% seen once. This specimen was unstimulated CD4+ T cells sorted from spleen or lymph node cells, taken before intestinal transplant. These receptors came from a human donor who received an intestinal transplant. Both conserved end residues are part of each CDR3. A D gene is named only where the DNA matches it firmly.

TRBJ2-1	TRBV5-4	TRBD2	CASSLALAGYNEQFF	TGTGCCAGCAGCTTGGCCTTAGCGGGATACAATGAGCAGTTCTTC
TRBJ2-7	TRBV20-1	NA	CSARVPYEQYF	TGCAGTGCTAGAGTCCCCTACGAGCAGTACTTC
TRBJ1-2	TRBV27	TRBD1	CASSYRGRDGYTF	TGTGCCAGCAGTTACAGGGGGCGCGATGGCTACACCTTC
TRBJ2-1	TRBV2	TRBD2	CASSVLAGGHNEQFF	TGTGCCAGCAGCGTACTAGCGGGAGGCCACAATGAGCAGTTCTTC
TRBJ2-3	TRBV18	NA	CASSPNTAEGTQYF	TGTGCCAGCTCACCAAACACAGCCGAAGGTACGCAGTATTTT
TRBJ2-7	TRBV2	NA	CASIAQGYYEQYF	TGTGCCAGCATCGCACAGGGATACTACGAGCAGTACTTC
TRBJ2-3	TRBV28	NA	CASSIRPRGTQYF	TGTGCCAGCAGTATCCGCCCGAGGGGTACGCAGTATTTT
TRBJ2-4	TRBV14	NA	CASSRFIQGAKNIQYF	TGTGCCAGCAGCCGTTTTATTCAGGGGGCCAAAAACATTCAGTACTTC
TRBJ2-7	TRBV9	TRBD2	CASSVATGLPFGGSRPYEQYF	TGTGCCAGCAGCGTAGCTACAGGCCTGCCCTTCGGCGGGAGTAGGCCCTACGAGCAGTACTTC
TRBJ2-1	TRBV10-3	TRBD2	CAISESSGGRAGHEQFF	TGTGCCATCAGTGAGTCTTCGGGGGGACGGGCAGGACATGAGCAGTTCTTC
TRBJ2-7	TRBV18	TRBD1	CASSQTGVEEQYF	TGTGCCAGCTCCCAAACAGGGGTGGAAGAGCAGTACTTC
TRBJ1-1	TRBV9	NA	CASSVGVGTEAFF	TGTGCCAGCAGCGTAGGGGTTGGTACTGAAGCTTTCTTT
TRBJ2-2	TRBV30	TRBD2	CAYIVSGRDTGELFF	TGTGCCTACATCGTTAGCGGGAGGGACACCGGGGAGCTGTTTTTT
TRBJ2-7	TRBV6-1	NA	CASRPLGGVSEQYF	TGTGCCAGCAGACCCTTGGGGGGAGTTTCCGAGCAGTACTTC
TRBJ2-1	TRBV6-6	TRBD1	CASSFGQGGYNEQFF	TGTGCCAGCAGTTTCGGACAGGGGGGCTACAATGAGCAGTTCTTC
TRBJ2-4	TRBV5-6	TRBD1	CASSKTGSRNIQYF	TGTGCCAGCAGCAAGACAGGGAGCAGAAACATTCAGTACTTC
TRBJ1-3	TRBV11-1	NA	CASSLKRDNTDTIYF	TGTGCCAGCAGCTTAAAGAGGGATAATACGGACACCATATATTTT
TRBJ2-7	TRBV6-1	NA	CASSAYGGSPYEQYF	TGTGCCAGCAGTGCCTACGGTGGTTCGCCCTACGAGCAGTACTTC
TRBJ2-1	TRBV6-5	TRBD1	CASSYRDRGDNEQFF	TGTGCCAGCAGTTACCGGGACAGGGGTGACAATGAGCAGTTCTTC
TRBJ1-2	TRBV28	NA	CASRGGERGGYTF	TGTGCCAGCAGGGGGGGCGAGAGGGGTGGCTACACCTTC
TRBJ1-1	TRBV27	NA	CASSSRGYGTEAFF	TGTGCCAGCAGTTCCAGGGGATATGGCACTGAAGCTTTCTTT
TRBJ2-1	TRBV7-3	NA	CASSLQGHNEQFF	TGTGCCAGCAGCCTCCAGGGCCACAATGAGCAGTTCTTC
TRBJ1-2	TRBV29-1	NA	CSVELILYRQLGYGYTF	TGCAGCGTTGAATTAATCCTCTATAGACAGTTGGGCTATGGCTACACCTTC
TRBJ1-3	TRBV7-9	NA	CASSFGASSGNTIYF	TGTGCCAGCAGCTTTGGGGCAAGCTCTGGAAACACCATATATTTT
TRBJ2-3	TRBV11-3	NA	CASSLAGADTQYF	TGTGCCAGCAGCTTAGCGGGAGCAGATACGCAGTATTTT
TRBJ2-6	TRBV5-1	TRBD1	CASSLLGWGQGNSGANVLTF	TGCGCCAGCAGCTTGTTGGGTTGGGGACAGGGAAACTCTGGGGCCAACGTCCTGACTTTC
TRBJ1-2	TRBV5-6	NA	CASSFGQNYGYTF	TGTGCCAGCAGCTTTGGACAAAACTATGGCTACACCTTC
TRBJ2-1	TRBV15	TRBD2	CATSRDLAGEQFF	TGTGCCACCAGCAGAGACCTAGCGGGAGAGCAGTTCTTC